This T cell receptor beta chain was profiled in a study of tissue T cells after allogeneic stem cell transplantation. Overall study findings and caveats: The study did not identify alloreactive or antigen-specific tissue TCRs, and some clones might be persisting host cells. Tissue-detected TCR repertoire was only partly captured by blood and spleen T cells.

CDR3 size: 15 residues. CDR1 is SNHLY and CDR2 is FYNGKV in the germline V gene (reference sequence). The V segment lost 6 bases and the J segment 0 bases; nucleotides outside the gene matches: 4. Comments on this clone: Its target is unknown. Mouse gene names and germline throughout. The read ends 1 residue before the CDR3 terminus; that terminus is restored from the germline J gene.

Time point here: mouse harvest day 7 after allogeneic transplant. The graft held 10^6 splenic CD5+ T cells and 10^7 T-cell-depleted bone marrow cells. Tissues came from B6→BALB/c major-mismatch GVHD mice at day 7 or 14. The repertoire was sequenced with immunoSEQ multiplex PCR; TCRdb's copy has only in-frame clones and lacks some. This sample has roughly 8,700 clones, with 45% found just once. The specimen sequenced was gut tissue. J is TRBJ1-4 and V is TRBV3; TRBD1 agrees at 7 bases. The sequence was collected from a female BALB/c mouse given C57BL/6 T cells with graft-versus-host disease after an allogeneic hematopoietic cell transplant. CDR3 DNA, as far as it was read: TGTGCCAGCAGTCGGGACAGAATTTCCAACGAAAGATTATTT. This gives the protein CASSRDRISNERLF. In full, the CDR3 is CASSRDRISNERLFF.